Following are 22 T cell receptor beta chains from one sample sequenced in a study of T cells in Graves' hyperthyroidism and ophthalmopathy. TCR beta CDR3 regions were amplified from RNA transcripts. TCR CDR3 regions were first amplified by RT-PCR with HTBI primers. TCRdb ran MiXCR on the multiplex PCR reads and lists one entry per CDR3 protein. The table lists 450,000 to 700,000 distinct CDR3 sequences, 40% to 55% of them singletons. Sequencing was performed on peripheral blood or thyroid tissue (not recorded which). The receptor set was obtained from a woman under 30 with Graves' hyperthyroidism.

J is TRBJ2-5 and V is TRBV12-3 or TRBV12-4, with no clear D. The ends were cut back, 3 bases at V and 6 bases at J, with 14 bases in the middle. This CDR3 region has 14 residues. CDR3 sequence reads: CASSFYGVRKTQYF. For the CDR3, the DNA is TGTGCCAGCAGTTTTTATGGGGTCCGGAAGACCCAGTACTTC.

DNA of the CDR3: TGTGCCAGCAGCCAAGAAGGCAGGGGTTGGATCACCGGGGAGCTGTTTTTT. The encoded protein is CASSQEGRGWITGELFF. The V gene is TRBV7-9, the J gene TRBJ2-2; weak D call: TRBD1 (6 bases). V lost 5 bases to trimming and J lost 4 bases, with 20 bases between them. This CDR3 is built from 17 residues. The germline CDR1 and CDR2 sequences are SEHNR and FQNEAQ (reference sequence).

The J gene is TRBJ1-4, the V gene TRBV20-1, with TRBD1 identical over 9 bases. Germline assignment: CDR1 DFQATT and CDR2 SNEGSKA (reference sequence). The CDR3 runs 14 residues. V shed 5 bases, J shed 7 bases, and the junction held 8 bases outside the gene matches. CDR3 nucleotide sequence: TGCAGTGCTCCCGGGACAGGGTTCGGTGAAAAACTGTTTTTT. Its protein product is CSAPGTGFGEKLFF.

At least ten counts were recorded for this clonotype. This chain joins TRBV12-3 or TRBV12-4 and TRBJ2-7; D unresolved. The V end lost 3 bases, the J end lost 5 bases, and 14 bases lay between the germline ends. The CDR3 spans 14 residues. DNA of the CDR3: TGTGCCAGCAGTTTCAGCCTAAGAGGCGACGAGCAGTACTTC. Translating it yields CASSFSLRGDEQYF.

This clonotype was seen repeatedly, ten times or more. This chain uses TRBV6-6 with TRBJ1-6, with 10 bases fitting TRBD1. Per the germline V gene, CDR1 is MNHNY and CDR2 is SVGAGI (reference sequence). This CDR3 is 13 amino acids long. V was clipped by 8 bases and J by 5 bases; unmatched bases: 0. The CDR3 nucleotides read TGTGCCAGCGGACAGGGGGATAATTCACCCCTCCACTTT. Translation gives CASGQGDNSPLHF.

This clonotype was counted ten times or more. The CDR3 loop is CASSLLDYLYEQYF. The CDR3 nucleotides are TGTGCCAGCAGTTTGTTAGACTACCTTTACGAGCAGTACTTC. This sequence joins TRBV12-3 or TRBV12-4 and TRBJ2-7; possibly TRBD2 for D (5 bases). The CDR3 runs 14 residues. The V end was cut by 3 bases, the J end by 4 bases, with 13 bases between.

V gene TRBV7-2 combines with J gene TRBJ2-7, with D perhaps TRBD2 (6 bases). Germline V gene sequence: CDR1 SGHTA, CDR2 FQGNSA. The CDR3 is made up of 13 amino acids. V was trimmed by 5 bases and J by 5 bases, leaving 13 bases between them. CDR3 nucleotides: TGTGCCAGCAGCCCGGAAAGACTAGACGAGCAGTACTTC. Translation: CASSPERLDEQYF. The whole variable domain, remainder taken from reference TRBV7-2 and TRBJ2-7, is GAGVSQSPSNKVTEKGKDVELRCDPISGHTALYWYRQSLGQGLEFLIYFQGNSAPDKSGLPSDRFSAERTGGSVSTLTIQRTQQEDSAVYLCASSPERLDEQYFGPGTRLTVT.

This clonotype was picked up many times. Here the CDR3 reads CASSLWTDSYEQYF. The CDR3 coding sequence is TGTGCCAGCAGCTTATGGACGGATTCCTACGAGCAGTACTTC. The chain employs TRBV11-1 and TRBJ2-7; D is uncertain. The V end was cut by 2 bases, the J end by 1 base, with 9 bases between. Germline V lookup: CDR1 SGHAT, CDR2 FQDESV (reference sequence). CDR3 length: 14 residues.

This clonotype showed up many times. The V call is TRBV10-3, the J call TRBJ2-2; D call uncertain. Germline CDR1 reads ENHRY; CDR2 reads SYGVKD. The CDR3 length is 16 residues. The V end lost 6 bases, the J end lost 3 bases, and 17 bases lay between the germline ends. CDR3 nucleotides: TGTGCCATCAGGCCCCAGGCCGGCGTCGACACCGGGGAGCTGTTTTTT. Residues: CAIRPQAGVDTGELFF.

This clonotype has a handful of counts. The rearrangement joins TRBV5-1 to TRBJ2-5; 7 nucleotides agree with TRBD1. Germline V CDR1 and CDR2: SGHRS, YFSETQ. This CDR3 spans 15 amino acids. V trimming: 4 bases; J trimming: 5 bases; junction bases outside the gene matches: 11. The CDR3 spells CASSPRTGGKETQYF. The DNA for the CDR3 is TGCGCCAGCAGCCCGCGGACAGGCGGCAAGGAGACCCAGTACTTC.

V is TRBV5-8 and J is TRBJ2-3, with D unresolved. Trimming stripped 4 bases from V and 1 base from J, with 13 bases between. Germline CDR1 is SGHTS and CDR2 is YDEGEE. CDR3 length: 15 amino acids. CDR3 region: CASSPVVGGTDTQYF. The CDR3 nucleotides are TGTGCCAGCAGCCCAGTAGTTGGCGGCACAGATACGCAGTATTTT.

Only one count was recorded for this clonotype. The chain joins TRBV29-1 to TRBJ1-4; 7 bases map to TRBD1. CDR1 and CDR2 from the germline V gene are SQVTM and ANQGSEA. J was trimmed by 6 bases and V by 7 bases; bases with no gene match: 11. This CDR3 has 14 amino acids. In DNA, the CDR3 is TGCAGCGCCCGACTGCAGGGGGTATATGAAAAACTGTTTTTT. It translates to CSARLQGVYEKLFF.

The rearrangement links TRBV24-1 to TRBJ2-7; TRBD2 matches 14 bases. The DNA end favors TRBJ2-1, so the J call may be wrong. CDR1 and CDR2 from the germline V gene are KGHDR and SFDVKD. The CDR3 sequence is 16 residues long. CDR3 nucleotide sequence: TGTGCCACCAGTGGAGGACTAGCGGGAGGTAACAATGAGCAGTTCTTC. It specifies CATSGGLAGGNNEQFF.

This clonotype was counted only a few times. The chain carries TRBV3-1 and TRBJ1-1, with D tentatively TRBD1 (6 bases). Looked up from germline, CDR1 is LGHDT and CDR2 is YNNKEL (reference sequence). This CDR3 comprises 15 residues. With 3 bases removed from V and 0 bases from J, the gap between germline ends came to 11 bases. The CDR3 spells CASSHMDRMNTEAFF. CDR3 sequence (DNA): TGTGCCAGCAGCCACATGGACAGAATGAACACTGAAGCTTTCTTT.

This clonotype was counted at least ten times. The chain recombines TRBV7-3 with TRBJ2-5; 8 bases are shared with TRBD2. The CDR3 covers 16 residues. After removal of 5 bases from V and 4 bases from J, the junction contained 12 bases not matched to a gene. Per germline, CDR1 SGHTA and CDR2 FQGTGA. The CDR3 loop is CASSPFGGALGETQYF. The DNA for the CDR3 is TGTGCCAGCAGCCCCTTCGGGGGGGCGTTGGGAGAGACCCAGTACTTC.

This clonotype showed up many times. This chain connects TRBV7-9 to TRBJ1-5; D gene unclear. This CDR3 is built from 15 residues. Per germline, CDR1 SEHNR and CDR2 FQNEAQ (reference sequence). V was trimmed by 3 bases and J by 2 bases, leaving 11 bases between them. The CDR3 sequence: CASSLVSGGNQPQHF. Written as DNA, the CDR3 is TGTGCCAGCAGCTTGGTTTCAGGAGGCAATCAGCCCCAGCATTTT.

This clonotype was counted a single time. This chain joins TRBV7-9 and TRBJ2-7; TRBD2 matches at 8 bases. V shed 5 bases and J 6 bases; nucleotides not matched to a gene: 15. The CDR3 length is 16 residues. Germline CDR1 reads SEHNR; CDR2 reads FQNEAQ (reference sequence). The CDR3 loop reads CASSQERSSGAGEQYF. The DNA of the CDR3 is TGTGCCAGCAGCCAAGAGAGGAGTAGCGGGGCTGGCGAGCAGTACTTC.

Worth noting for this clonotype: In this CDR3 the conserved last residue, phenylalanine or tryptophan, is missing, so a read error is likely. V and J are TRBV7-3 and TRBJ1-1; D gene unclear. Germline V gene sequence: CDR1 SGHTA, CDR2 FQGTGA. This CDR3 contains 12 residues. Deletions cut 3 bases from V and 2 bases from J, with 4 bases between. This CDR3 reads CASSLENTEAFL. The CDR3 DNA reads as TGTGCCAGCAGCTTGGAAAACACTGAAGCTTTCCTT.

This clonotype has more than one count but fewer than ten. V usage is TRBV12-3 or TRBV12-4 and J usage is TRBJ2-2; TRBD2 is a possible D gene (6 bases). This CDR3 spans 16 amino acids. V was clipped by 2 bases and J by 1 base, with 11 bases between them. This CDR3 is CASSLYRGENTGELFF. CDR3 sequence (DNA): TGTGCCAGCAGTTTATACCGCGGGGAGAACACCGGGGAGCTGTTTTTT.

This clonotype was seen at least ten times. This rearrangement joins TRBV2 to TRBJ2-7; D is perhaps TRBD1 or TRBD2 (5 bases each). The CDR3 is 15 amino acids. Germline CDR1 SNHLY, CDR2 FYNNEI. Trimming took 1 base from V and 1 from J, leaving 11 bases between them. The CDR3 sequence is CASSEGGASSYEQYF. The CDR3 DNA is TGTGCCAGCAGTGAAGGAGGGGCTTCTTCCTACGAGCAGTACTTC.

This chain links TRBV7-8 with TRBJ2-5; either TRBD1 or TRBD2 may fit D (5 bases each). V lost 6 bases and J 11 bases, leaving 25 bases between the germline ends. Germline V lookup: CDR1 SGHVS, CDR2 FQNEAQ. This CDR3 is built from 15 residues. This chain's CDR3 is CASSFAGADTDTQYF. The CDR3 DNA sequence: TGTGCCAGCAGTTTCGCCGGGGCCGACACAGATACGCAGTACTTC.

The chain recombines TRBV25-1 with TRBJ1-4; no firm D call. CDR1 is MGHDK, CDR2 SYGVNS, per germline. V dropped 6 bases and J dropped 4 bases, with 9 bases sitting between them. The CDR3 has 13 residues. The CDR3 loop reads CASRGRINEKLFF. The CDR3 region has the DNA TGTGCCAGCAGAGGACGGATTAATGAAAAACTGTTTTTT.